This T cell receptor beta chain appears in the sequencing data of a study of cytomegalovirus exposure and HLA in healthy donors (dated by TCRdb to about 2017). For the study in its entirety: An earlier analysis of more than 550 of the donors reported under 300 Gb of sequence data and about 120 million unique TCR beta sequences obtained from about 170 million T cells. An early release covering roughly 640 HLA-typed donors comprised roughly 300 gigabases of sequencing data and approximately 85 million unique TCR sequences. Of the roughly 390 genotyped donors, less than 85% were placed in the genetic ancestry cluster associated with self-reported Caucasian donors. The study was designed to test whether signatures of past pathogen exposure could be identified by cataloging public T cell receptors. The study profiled the T cell repertoires of 666 subjects by immunosequencing and related them to cytomegalovirus serostatus. Besides the first cohort of roughly 640 subjects, a separate validation cohort made up of 120 different subjects was used. To predict cytomegalovirus infection status, the study brought together high-throughput TCR immunosequencing, statistical association of individual TCRs with disease status, and machine learning. To study patterns of TCR occurrence, a later analysis re-analyzed previously published TCR beta repertoires from around 700 donors and added high-resolution HLA genotyping. Rather than drawing on any new phenotypic data, the later analysis identified candidate immune exposures from TCR beta sequences and the way those sequences occurred across donors. An earlier analysis of several hundred of the donors used high-throughput TCR beta sequencing to judge whether each TCR beta V gene segment behaved as functional or pseudogenic. Alongside the repertoire data, information on donor age, sex, ethnicity and CMV serostatus was compiled. In a later genetic analysis, genome-wide SNP genotypes for about three fifths of the 666 donors were used, and that subset was treated as a discovery cohort. All discovery cohort repertoires had been generated on a single sequencing platform. HLA typing included class I and class II loci at four-digit resolution. Typing coverage differed by locus: A, B, C, DRB1 and DQB1 were typed in roughly 620-640 donors, DQA1 in roughly 500, DPA1 in approximately 600, and DPB1 in 472. Because of strong linkage in the cohort, roughly five DR-DQ haplotypes were treated as single units for association and clustering. Among about 390 genotyped donors of the cohort, an average of approximately 230,000 unique TCR beta nucleotide sequences were sequenced per donor, around a sixth of them non-productive.

The cohort was made up of around 720 healthy bone marrow donors. Cohort members were all nominally healthy when sampled, although unrecorded immune exposures were likely present. The donor was CMV seropositive and belonged to the group of 250 to 350 seropositive cohort members. A peripheral blood sample was collected from each donor, and TCR beta sequencing was performed on peripheral blood mononuclear cells. Genomic DNA was extracted from the blood cell samples with the Qiagen DNeasy Blood Extraction Kit. Study-wide findings and limitations: The authors suggested that the approach could potentially be generalized to other disease states and immunological phenotypes. A further reported finding was that TCR beta sequences accurately predicted the HLA-A and HLA-B alleles for most subjects in the first cohort. In a later genetic analysis, fewer N-insertions in productive TCRs were reported among donors in an Asian-associated ancestry cluster than the roughly 700-donor mean. A cluster of highly shared sequence variants was judged likely to be a technical artifact of the sequencing pipeline. Because counts were too low, about 15 rarely observed V segments, including chromosome 9 orphons, were left out of the earlier analysis of over 550 of the donors. Most TCR sequences were seen in very few donors, while some public TCRs were found in many individuals. In an earlier analysis of approximately 600 of the donors, most TCR beta V segments were observed in productive rearrangements about 90% or about 30% of the time, broadly matching IMGT annotations. A later genetic analysis associated a missense DCLRE1C variant with V-gene and J-gene trimming of TCR beta chains, and an independent cohort replicated the association. Sequencing depth was assumed to be roughly uniform across donors in the presence/absence analyses, though that assumption may not hold. The cohort was sequenced for TCR beta chains only, and without alpha or paired-chain data the features that could be detected were limited. Because HLA typing was unavailable for some donors at each locus, only the typed subset was used in association tests. A later analysis found that HLA-associated TCR beta chains were more clonally expanded and had lower generation probabilities than equally common non-associated chains. Cytomegalovirus status was reported to be diagnosed by the classifier with high specificity and sensitivity in both the original and validation cohorts. Strong co-occurrence of HLA alleles, especially DR and DQ, made assigning TCR associations to individual alleles difficult. In a later analysis, most CMV-associated TCR beta chains were found to appear HLA-restricted, with HLA associations seemingly driven largely by CMV exposure. According to a later analysis, parvovirus B19, influenza, CMV and Epstein-Barr virus appeared linked to several top co-occurrence clusters. Linkage disequilibrium might explain the correlated functional status among segregating V segments, but an unknown experimental factor could not be excluded. The only immune exposure information available for the cohort was CMV serostatus. The study listed 150 to 200 TCR beta chains as associated with cytomegalovirus. In a later analysis, the rate of TCR association differed among HLA loci, with DRB1 alleles having the most associated TCRs and HLA-C alleles having the fewest. In vitro tests confirmed that a few of the cytomegalovirus-associated TCR beta chains recognize cytomegalovirus antigens. In a later analysis, some 17,000 TCR beta sequences were associated with specific HLA alleles at a false discovery rate of 0.05.

As for this clone: Its recognized antigen is unknown. Base qualities are missing; no much larger clone stands one base away.

Library preparation used the immunoSEQ multiplex PCR assay. For the multiplex PCR, a mixture combining 60 forward primers for TCR Vbeta segments and 13 reverse primers for TCR Jbeta segments was used. The CDR3 region of rearranged TCR beta genes was amplified from genomic DNA by a multiplex PCR assay. The amplified TCR beta libraries were sequenced on the Illumina HiSeq System as 87-base-pair reads. As for the authors' bioinformatics: A later analysis counted about 76 million unique TCR beta chains across the 650 to 700 repertoires, and roughly 9.9 million of these chains were shared by at least two donors. A nearest-neighbor algorithm error-corrected the raw reads and collapsed the reads into unique sequences, merging closely related sequences to remove PCR and sequencing errors. To assign V, D and J gene segments, CDR3 sequences were aligned to IMGT reference sequences. For a sequence to be retained, a match of at least six nucleotides to both a V gene segment and a J gene segment was required. A rearrangement was called productive if the CDR3 had no stop codons and remained in frame with V and J, and every other rearrangement was called non-productive. Following IMGT convention, CDR3 was defined as the stretch from the second conserved V-encoded cysteine up to the conserved J-encoded phenylalanine. The earlier analysis of a few hundred of the donors excluded any sequence lacking an unambiguous match to a single V gene segment. An earlier analysis of a few hundred of the donors classified V segments as functional when productive rearrangements were above 56.7% and as segregating when the standard deviation between donors was above 5%. To diagnose cytomegalovirus status from the catalog of TCR beta chain sequences, a statistical classification framework was built. In a later analysis, V and J genes were assigned by comparing TCR nucleotide sequences against IMGT/GENE-DB human TR gene sequences. A later analysis assigned CDR3 sequences and most-parsimonious VDJ recombination scenarios with the TCRdist pipeline. A later analysis defined each TCR beta chain by its CDR3 amino acid sequence plus V-gene family, and excluded reads lacking a unique V-gene family. To address suspected cross-contamination and a sequencing artifact, a later analysis removed around 600 highly shared, low-generation-probability nucleotide sequences. A later analysis calculated a clonal expansion index for each public chain from normalized within-repertoire ranks of inferred template counts. In a later analysis, generation probabilities were computed with a VDJ recombination model fitted to out-of-frame rearrangements, and the resulting probabilities were checked against IGoR. Hypergeometric tests were used in a later analysis to score TCR-TCR, TCR-HLA and TCR-CMV co-occurrence, with a repertoire-size bias correction applied to the TCR pairs. In a later analysis, false discovery rates were estimated by permuting HLA or CMV assignments 20 times. In a later analysis, co-occurring TCRs were grouped using DBSCAN, with TCRdist sequence similarity added in when clustering inside HLA-allele-positive subsets. Co-occurrence clustering excluded repertoires with fewer than 30,000 or more than 120,000 public chains, plus five with anomalous nucleotide sharing. The table comes from immuneACCESS by way of TCRdb, which keeps in-frame sequences with V and J called. Part of the clones is missing from these tables; in studies checked, under half for an unresolved V gene and the rest for unknown reasons. V and J calls and clone size follow that table, whereas D and trimming were derived from the DNA. Recorded for this sample are 150,000 to 200,000 clones; around 80% of them occurred a single time. Around 1.5% of the sample is in the top ten clones.

Sequencing was carried out using PBMCs. This TCR was sampled from a woman aged 25 to 39 in good health and CMV-seropositive.

This receptor has the CDR3 CAISESAGAETQYF. The base sequence is TGTGCCATCAGTGAGTCGGCAGGGGCAGAGACCCAGTACTTC. The chain couples TRBV10-3 to TRBJ2-5; possibly the D gene is TRBD1, per 6 matching bases. From the cysteine up to the phenylalanine, the CDR3 has a length of 14 residues. Only CDR3 DNA remains: 42 bases, in frame from the first base. The trim is 0 bases for V and 4 bases for J, with a gap of 9 bases between the germline ends. In the germline V gene, CDR1 corresponds to ENHRY and CDR2 to SYGVKD.